The 26 T cell receptor beta chains below all came from one sample that was sequenced in a study of PD-L1 blockade in urothelial cancer. Method: immunoSEQ multiplex PCR; TCRdb's copy keeps in-frame clones and lacks some. The sample carries about 42,000 clones, 81% recorded once. The sequences come from PBMCs, collected around atezolizumab (anti-PD-L1) treatment. The receptors here all came from a man aged 70 or older with urothelial cancer.

This clone showed up just once. This sequence joins TRBV7-9 and TRBJ1-2, with D possibly being TRBD1 (6 bases). This CDR3 spans 14 amino acids. CDR1 is SEHNR, CDR2 FQNEAQ, per germline (reference sequence). Trimming stripped 1 base from V and 2 bases from J, with 8 bases between. The CDR3 spells CASSLVDRNYGYTF. The CDR3, as DNA: TGTGCCAGCAGCTTAGTCGACAGGAACTATGGCTACACCTTC.

This clone occurred a few times. The chain carries TRBV29-1 and TRBJ2-3; D call uncertain. Germline loops: CDR1 SQVTM, CDR2 ANQGSEA. Deletions cut 4 bases from V and 5 bases from J, with 10 bases between. The CDR3 extends over 12 amino acids. CDR3 residues: CSVAGRGDTQYF. In DNA form, the CDR3 reads TGCAGCGTTGCAGGTCGTGGAGATACGCAGTATTTT.

The chain recombines TRBV7-8 with TRBJ1-1; D is ambiguous. Trimming stripped 1 base from V and 5 bases from J, with 20 bases between. This CDR3 has 17 amino acids. Germline V gene sequence: CDR1 SGHVS, CDR2 FQNEAQ. The CDR3 is CASSLGVLGGFRTEAFF. CDR3 DNA: TGTGCCAGCAGCTTAGGCGTCCTAGGAGGGTTCCGGACTGAAGCTTTCTTT.

The chain couples TRBV7-9 to TRBJ2-2; tentatively, D is TRBD1 (6 bases). The CDR3 contains 14 residues. The V end was cut by 2 bases, the J end by 4 bases, with 8 bases between. Germline V lookup: CDR1 SEHNR, CDR2 FQNEAQ (reference sequence). CDR3 protein: CASSLSGVTGELFF. The CDR3, as DNA: TGTGCCAGCAGCTTATCAGGGGTCACCGGGGAGCTGTTTTTT.

J is TRBJ1-4 and V is TRBV28; TRBD1 aligns across 7 bases. The CDR3 runs to 18 residues. J gave up 7 bases and V 5 bases, and 19 bases lay outside the gene matches. The germline gives CDR1 MDHEN, CDR2 SYDVKM. DNA for the CDR3: TGTGCCAGCAGTCCGTCACTAACTTACAGGGGATCAGGTGAAAAACTGTTTTTT. Its translation is CASSPSLTYRGSGEKLFF.

The rearrangement links TRBV28 to TRBJ1-4; tentative D call: TRBD1 (5 bases). V was cut by 1 base and J by 6 bases, with 21 bases left in between. The CDR3 runs to 18 residues. Germline V lookup: CDR1 MDHEN, CDR2 SYDVKM. DNA of the CDR3: TGTGCCAGCAGTTTATCCCCGGGCCTTGGGGCGTTTGATGAAAAACTGTTTTTT. The encoded protein is CASSLSPGLGAFDEKLFF. Full variable domain (rest looked up from reference TRBV28 and TRBJ1-4): DVKVTQSSRYLVKRTGEKVFLECVQDMDHENMFWYRQDPGLGLRLIYFSYDVKMKEKGDIPEGYSVSREKKERFSLILESASTNQTSMYLCASSLSPGLGAFDEKLFFGSGTQLSVL.

The rearrangement joins TRBV20-1 to TRBJ2-3; D remains ambiguous. V was trimmed by 6 bases and J by 6 bases, leaving 10 bases between them. The CDR3 loop spans 11 amino acids. CDR1 is DFQATT, CDR2 SNEGSKA, per germline (reference sequence). CDR3 residues: CSALWADTQYF. DNA of the CDR3: TGCAGTGCCCTTTGGGCGGATACGCAGTATTTT.

In its sample, this clone was seen once. The chain recombines TRBV28 with TRBJ2-3; TRBD1 agrees at 10 bases. Germline CDR1 is MDHEN and CDR2 is SYDVKM. Unmatched junction bases numbered 14, after V lost 6 bases and J lost 5 bases. The CDR3 consists of 17 residues. The CDR3 DNA sequence: TGTGCCAGCAGGTCAACCCCGGGACAGGGGAGAGGAGATACGCAGTATTTT. It specifies CASRSTPGQGRGDTQYF.

The rearrangement links TRBV5-5 to TRBJ2-5, with D possibly TRBD1 on 6 matching bases. This CDR3 has 16 residues. Germline CDR1 and CDR2: SGHKS and YYEKEE (reference sequence). Trimming left V 4 bases short and J 5 bases short, with 21 bases between. The DNA for the CDR3 is TGTGCCAGCAGCCCCGGGGACACCTCCTCGAGGGAGACCCAGTACTTC. This translates into CASSPGDTSSRETQYF.

This rearrangement joins TRBV28 to TRBJ2-7, with a possible D match to TRBD1 (6 bases). The V and J ends lost 7 bases and 4 bases respectively, with 17 bases between them. The germline V gene encodes CDR1 MDHEN and CDR2 SYDVKM. This CDR3 has 14 amino acids. The CDR3 loop reads CASKPGPGHYEQYF. CDR3 DNA: TGTGCCAGCAAACCGGGACCGGGACATTACGAGCAGTACTTC.

This clone came up once. The chain couples TRBV15 to TRBJ2-1; D gene ambiguous. This CDR3 contains 13 residues. Trimming removed 0 bases at V and 5 bases at J, with 5 bases between. Germline V gene lookup returns CDR1 LNHNV and CDR2 YYDKDF (reference sequence). The DNA for the CDR3 is TGTGCCACCAGCAGAGATCTTAACAATGAGCAGTTCTTC. The encoded protein is CATSRDLNNEQFF.

The V call is TRBV5-6, the J call TRBJ1-2, with D tentatively TRBD1 (5 bases). Germline CDR1 SGHDT, CDR2 YYEEEE. CDR3 size: 15 residues. The V end lost 3 bases, the J end lost 3 bases, and 15 bases lay between the germline ends. In nucleotides, the CDR3 is TGTGCCAGCAGCTCTATCAGGGCAGAGCACTATGGCTACACCTTC. This codes for CASSSIRAEHYGYTF.

This chain links TRBV7-2 with TRBJ2-2, with a weak D call TRBD1 (5 bases). With 0 bases removed from V and 4 bases from J, the gap between germline ends came to 12 bases. CDR1 and CDR2 from the germline V gene are SGHTA and FQGNSA. This CDR3 is 16 amino acids long. CDR3 coding DNA: TGTGCCAGCAGCTTAGCATCAGGGTTCAGCACCGGGGAGCTGTTTTTT. It codes for CASSLASGFSTGELFF. Together with reference TRBV7-2 and TRBJ2-2, the CDR3 gives the full variable domain: GAGVSQSPSNKVTEKGKDVELRCDPISGHTALYWYRQSLGQGLEFLIYFQGNSAPDKSGLPSDRFSAERTGGSVSTLTIQRTQQEDSAVYLCASSLASGFSTGELFFGEGSRLTVL.

The V call is TRBV5-1, the J call TRBJ2-3, with D possibly being TRBD2 (6 bases). The CDR3 loop spans 15 amino acids. CDR1 SGHRS and CDR2 YFSETQ come from the germline V gene. The ends were cut back, 0 bases at V and 2 bases at J, with 10 bases in the middle. The CDR3 region is CASSLGDSFTDTQYF. For the CDR3, the DNA is TGCGCCAGCAGCTTGGGGGACTCTTTCACAGATACGCAGTATTTT. Full variable domain (remainder filled in from reference TRBV5-1 and TRBJ2-3): KAGVTQTPRYLIKTRGQQVTLSCSPISGHRSVSWYQQTPGQGLQFLFEYFSETQRNKGNFPGRFSGRQFSNSRSEMNVSTLELGDSALYLCASSLGDSFTDTQYFGPGTRLTVL.

The CDR3: CASSLGQGATTEAFF. Written as DNA, the CDR3 is TGTGCCAGCAGCCTCGGACAGGGGGCGACTACTGAAGCTTTCTTT. The chain has TRBV6-5 and TRBJ1-1, with 11 nucleotides matching TRBD1. The CDR3 runs 15 residues. J gave up 5 bases and V 6 bases, and 8 bases lay outside the gene matches. Germline lookup yields CDR1 MNHEY and CDR2 SVGAGI.

Only one count was recorded for this clone. Other DNA sequences in this specimen translate into the identical CDR3. The chain couples TRBV19 to TRBJ1-3; D unresolved. CDR3 size: 14 residues. Between the trimmed V and J ends, which lost 5 bases and 0 bases, there was a span of 8 bases. Germline-derived CDR1 and CDR2 are LNHDA and SQIVND (reference sequence). The DNA for the CDR3 is TGTGCCAGTAGTGCACTAAGCTCTGGAAACACCATATATTTT. Translated: CASSALSSGNTIYF.

This chain connects TRBV29-1 to TRBJ1-4; no reliable D call. Germline V lookup: CDR1 SQVTM, CDR2 ANQGSEA. The CDR3 runs 13 residues. The ends were cut back, 8 bases at V and 0 bases at J, with 10 bases in the middle. The DNA of the CDR3 is TGCAGCACCAGTGGAGCAACTAATGAAAAACTGTTTTTT. Translated, it gives CSTSGATNEKLFF.

CDR3 sequence (DNA): TGCGCCAGCAGCCAGGTCCAGGGTGGGACCGGGGAGCTGTTTTTT. It encodes CASSQVQGGTGELFF. The chain recombines TRBV5-1 with TRBJ2-2; D is possibly TRBD1 (5 bases). The ends were cut back, 4 bases at V and 5 bases at J, with 15 bases in the middle. Germline V gene data show CDR1 as SGHRS and CDR2 as YFSETQ. The CDR3 extends over 15 amino acids.

V and J are TRBV7-9 and TRBJ2-7; D is perhaps TRBD2 (6 bases). V lost 5 bases and J 3 bases, leaving 14 bases between the germline ends. The CDR3 loop spans 14 amino acids. Germline V gene lookup returns CDR1 SEHNR and CDR2 FQNEAQ (reference sequence). CDR3 loop: CASSTSGTFYEQYF. The CDR3 DNA follows: TGTGCCAGCAGCACGTCCGGGACTTTCTACGAGCAGTACTTC.

This rearrangement joins TRBV29-1 to TRBJ2-7, with TRBD1 matching over 10 bases. V was pared by 4 bases and J by 3 bases, with 9 bases of the junction left unmatched. This CDR3 has 15 residues. The germline gives CDR1 SQVTM, CDR2 ANQGSEA. In DNA, the CDR3 is TGCAGCGTTGGGGTTCCGGGACAGGGGATCTACGAGCAGTACTTC. Its protein product is CSVGVPGQGIYEQYF.

The rearrangement uses TRBV7-3 and TRBJ2-2; TRBD2 aligns across 10 bases. The germline V gene encodes CDR1 SGHTA and CDR2 FQGTGA. The CDR3 has 18 residues. Germline trimming cut 1 base from V and 4 bases from J; bases unmatched to any gene: 9. CDR3 nucleotides: TGTGCCAGCAGCTTAATCCCTAGCGGGAGAAGTAGCACCGGGGAGCTGTTTTTT. This gives the protein CASSLIPSGRSSTGELFF.

V usage is TRBV28 and J usage is TRBJ2-3; D is unclear. Germline V gene data show CDR1 as MDHEN and CDR2 as SYDVKM. This CDR3 is 12 amino acids long. The germline V and J ends were trimmed by 8 bases and 3 bases, with 9 bases remaining between them. CDR3 sequence reads: CASHAITDTQYF. The CDR3 coding sequence is TGTGCCAGCCACGCTATAACAGATACGCAGTATTTT.

As DNA, the CDR3 is TGTGCCAGCAGTTTCGGGACTAGCGGGACAGGAGATACGCAGTATTTT. This codes for CASSFGTSGTGDTQYF. The chain employs TRBV6-5 and TRBJ2-3; TRBD2 aligns across 13 bases. The CDR3 extends over 16 amino acids. CDR1 and CDR2 (germline): MNHEY, SVGAGI. After removal of 4 bases from V and 5 bases from J, the junction contained 6 bases not matched to a gene.

This clone was picked up one time. The chain recombines TRBV29-1 with TRBJ1-2, with D unresolved. The CDR3 sequence is 10 residues long. With 4 bases removed from V and 14 bases from J, the gap between germline ends came to 14 bases. Germline V gene data show CDR1 as SQVTM and CDR2 as ANQGSEA. The CDR3 protein is CSVGQDLRTF. The CDR3 region has the DNA TGCAGCGTTGGTCAGGACTTGAGGACCTTC.

The genes are TRBV7-3 and TRBJ2-3; possibly TRBD2 for D (6 bases). Trimming cost V 5 bases and J 0 bases, with 9 bases left between them. CDR1 is SGHTA, CDR2 FQGTGA, per germline. The CDR3 loop spans 14 amino acids. The CDR3, as DNA: TGTGCCAGCAGCCTAAGCGGGAGCACAGATACGCAGTATTTT. Residues: CASSLSGSTDTQYF.

CDR3 sequence reads: CASSDYRADTDTQYF. The CDR3 bases are TGTGCCAGCAGCGATTACAGGGCGGACACAGATACGCAGTATTTT. The J gene is TRBJ2-3, the V gene TRBV9, with a tentative D call TRBD1 (6 bases). This CDR3 has 15 residues. Germline V CDR1 and CDR2: SGDLS, YYNGEE. V dropped 3 bases and J dropped 2 bases, with 13 bases sitting between them.